This T cell receptor (beta chain) was identified during a study of metastatic and nonmetastatic thyroid tumors (dated by TCRdb to 2018 to 2020). Background for the entire study: For patients with malignant and with benign thyroid disease, the researchers compared repertoires between peripheral blood samples and tumor or nodule tissue samples. The research as a whole found: In both blood and tumor samples, malignant tumors were reported to have significantly higher TCR beta diversity than benign nodules.

This clone was recorded a few times. Its antigen specificity is not known. A much larger clone differs by one base, so this may be a read error. No patient had received any treatment before thyroid surgery. Using T-cell receptor beta sequencing, the researchers looked back retrospectively at clinical samples from patients, gathered between about 2011 and 2019. The CDR3, from cysteine to phenylalanine, totals 11 residues. Of all the DNA, just the CDR3 is kept, 33 bases in frame from base 1. The germline V gene (reference sequence) provides CDR1 LGHDT and CDR2 YNNKEL. Libraries were made using PCR. The run used an Illumina HiSeq 4000. High-throughput sequencing was used to profile the TCR beta-chain CDR3 region of each patient. The source study handled its data this way. Drawing on CDR3 differences between clinicopathological groups, the researchers built a classifier meant to tell apart patients with distant-metastatic papillary thyroid cancer. Repertoire diversity was assessed with the Shannon index, and tumor-blood repertoire similarity with the Morisita-Horn index. Using fastp at Q25 and MiXCR, TCRdb reprocessed the public reads and kept productive beta chains. TCRdb, not the original authors, processed these V and J calls. A total of 75,000 to 100,000 clones appear in this sample, about 13% of them only once. Of the sample, roughly 10% falls within the top ten clones.

The receptor comes from a female donor with papillary thyroid cancer or a benign thyroid nodule (not recorded which). Some clones in this sample may be carry-over from other donors' samples. The chain couples TRBV3-1 to TRBJ2-1; confidence is insufficient to name the D gene. Sequenced: blood. This receptor has the CDR3 CASSQDSERFF. The nucleotides read TGTGCCAGCAGCCAAGACTCTGAGCGGTTCTTC.